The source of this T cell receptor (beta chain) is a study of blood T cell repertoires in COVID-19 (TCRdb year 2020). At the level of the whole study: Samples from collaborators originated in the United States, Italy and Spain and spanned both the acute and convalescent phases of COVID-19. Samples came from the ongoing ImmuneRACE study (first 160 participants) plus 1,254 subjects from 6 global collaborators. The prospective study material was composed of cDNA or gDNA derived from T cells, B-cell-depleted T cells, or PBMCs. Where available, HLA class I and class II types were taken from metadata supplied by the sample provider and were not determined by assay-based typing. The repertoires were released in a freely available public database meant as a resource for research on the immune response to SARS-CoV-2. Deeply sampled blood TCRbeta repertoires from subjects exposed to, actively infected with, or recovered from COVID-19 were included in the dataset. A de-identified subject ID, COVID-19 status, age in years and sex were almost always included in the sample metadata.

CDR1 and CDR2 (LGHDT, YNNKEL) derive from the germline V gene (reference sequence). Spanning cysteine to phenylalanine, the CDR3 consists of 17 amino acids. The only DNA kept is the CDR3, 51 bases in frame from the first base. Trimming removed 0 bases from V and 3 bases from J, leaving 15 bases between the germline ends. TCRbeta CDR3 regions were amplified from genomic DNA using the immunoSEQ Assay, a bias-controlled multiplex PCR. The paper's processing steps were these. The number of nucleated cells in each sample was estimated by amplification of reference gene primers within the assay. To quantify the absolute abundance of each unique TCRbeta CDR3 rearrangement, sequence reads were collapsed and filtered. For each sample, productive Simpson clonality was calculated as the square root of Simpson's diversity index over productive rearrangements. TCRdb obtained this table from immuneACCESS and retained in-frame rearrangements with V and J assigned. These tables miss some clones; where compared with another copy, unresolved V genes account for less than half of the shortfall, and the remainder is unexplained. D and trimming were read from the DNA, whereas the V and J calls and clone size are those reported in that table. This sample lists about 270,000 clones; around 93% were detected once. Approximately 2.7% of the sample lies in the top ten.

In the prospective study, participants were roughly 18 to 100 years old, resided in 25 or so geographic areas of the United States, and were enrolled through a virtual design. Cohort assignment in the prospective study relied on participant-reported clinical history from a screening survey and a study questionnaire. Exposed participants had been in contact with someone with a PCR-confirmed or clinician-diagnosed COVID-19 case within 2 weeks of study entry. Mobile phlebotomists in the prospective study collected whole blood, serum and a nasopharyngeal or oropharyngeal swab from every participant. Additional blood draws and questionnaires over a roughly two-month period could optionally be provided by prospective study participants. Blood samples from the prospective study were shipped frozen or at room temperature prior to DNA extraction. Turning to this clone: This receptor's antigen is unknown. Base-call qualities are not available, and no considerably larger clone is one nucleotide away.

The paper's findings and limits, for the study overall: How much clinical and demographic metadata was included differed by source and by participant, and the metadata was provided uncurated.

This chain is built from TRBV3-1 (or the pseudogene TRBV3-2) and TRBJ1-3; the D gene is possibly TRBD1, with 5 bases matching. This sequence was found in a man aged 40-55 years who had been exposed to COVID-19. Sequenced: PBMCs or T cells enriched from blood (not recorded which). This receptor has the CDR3 CASSQDLSGGGGNTIYF. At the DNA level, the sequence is TGTGCCAGCAGCCAAGATCTTTCCGGGGGAGGTGGAAACACCATATATTTT.